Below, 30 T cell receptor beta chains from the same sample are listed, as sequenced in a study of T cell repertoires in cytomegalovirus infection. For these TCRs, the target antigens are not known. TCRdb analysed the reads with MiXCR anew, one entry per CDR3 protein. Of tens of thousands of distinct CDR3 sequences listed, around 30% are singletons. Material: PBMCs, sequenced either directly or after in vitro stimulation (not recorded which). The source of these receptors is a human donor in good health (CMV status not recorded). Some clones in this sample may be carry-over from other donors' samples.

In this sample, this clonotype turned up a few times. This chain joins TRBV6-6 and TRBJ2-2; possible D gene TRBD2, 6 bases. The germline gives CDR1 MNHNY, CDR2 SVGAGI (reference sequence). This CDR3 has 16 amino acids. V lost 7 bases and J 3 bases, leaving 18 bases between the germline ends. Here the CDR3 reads CASTRRRQRDTGELFF. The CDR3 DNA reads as TGTGCCAGCACGAGAAGGAGACAGCGGGACACCGGGGAGCTGTTTTTT.

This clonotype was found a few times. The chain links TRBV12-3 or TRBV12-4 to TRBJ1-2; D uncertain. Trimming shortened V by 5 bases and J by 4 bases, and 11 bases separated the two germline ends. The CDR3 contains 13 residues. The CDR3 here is CASSPPKAYGYTF. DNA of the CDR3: TGTGCCAGCAGTCCCCCAAAGGCCTATGGCTACACCTTC.

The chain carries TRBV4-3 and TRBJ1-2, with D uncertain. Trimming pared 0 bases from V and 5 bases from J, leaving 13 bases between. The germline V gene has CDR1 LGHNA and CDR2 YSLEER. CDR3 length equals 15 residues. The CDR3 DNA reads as TGCGCCAGCAGCCAAGAATACGAGGGATTTTATGGCTACACCTTC. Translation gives CASSQEYEGFYGYTF.

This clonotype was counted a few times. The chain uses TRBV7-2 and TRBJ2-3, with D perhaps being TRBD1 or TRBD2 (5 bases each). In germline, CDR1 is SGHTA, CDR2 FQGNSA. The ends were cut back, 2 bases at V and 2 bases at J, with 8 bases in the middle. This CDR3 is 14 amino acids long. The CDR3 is CASSLRGPTDTQYF. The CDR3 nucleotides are TGTGCCAGCAGCTTACGGGGCCCCACAGATACGCAGTATTTT.

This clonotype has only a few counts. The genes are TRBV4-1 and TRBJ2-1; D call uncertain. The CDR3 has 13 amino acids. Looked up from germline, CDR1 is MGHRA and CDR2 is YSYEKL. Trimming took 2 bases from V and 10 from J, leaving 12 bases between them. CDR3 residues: CASSQQLVNEQFF. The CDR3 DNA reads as TGCGCCAGCAGCCAACAGCTGGTGAACGAGCAGTTCTTC.

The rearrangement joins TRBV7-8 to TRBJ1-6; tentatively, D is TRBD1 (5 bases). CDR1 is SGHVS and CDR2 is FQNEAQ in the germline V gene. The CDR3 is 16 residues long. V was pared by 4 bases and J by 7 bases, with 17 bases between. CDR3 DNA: TGTGCCAGCAGCTCACGACGGGACCCCTTAAATTCACCCCTCCACTTT. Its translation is CASSSRRDPLNSPLHF.

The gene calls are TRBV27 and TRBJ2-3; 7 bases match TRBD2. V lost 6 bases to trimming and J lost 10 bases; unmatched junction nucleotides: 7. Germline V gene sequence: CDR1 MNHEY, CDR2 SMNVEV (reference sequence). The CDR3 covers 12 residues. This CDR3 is CASRSGDLSQYF. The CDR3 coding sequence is TGTGCCAGCAGGAGCGGGGACTTGTCGCAGTATTTT.

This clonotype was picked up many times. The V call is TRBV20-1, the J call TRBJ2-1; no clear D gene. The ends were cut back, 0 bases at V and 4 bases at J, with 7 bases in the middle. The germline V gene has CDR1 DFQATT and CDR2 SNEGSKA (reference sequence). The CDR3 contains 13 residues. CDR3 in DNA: TGCAGTGCTAGAGATGAGGAGTACAATGAGCAGTTCTTC. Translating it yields CSARDEEYNEQFF.

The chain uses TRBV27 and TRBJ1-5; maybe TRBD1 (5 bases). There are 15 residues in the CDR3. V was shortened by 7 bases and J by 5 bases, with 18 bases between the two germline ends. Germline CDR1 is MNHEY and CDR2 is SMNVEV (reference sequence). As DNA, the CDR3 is TGTGCCAGCAAGGGGTTTGGGGTATCTCATCAGCCCCAGCATTTT. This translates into CASKGFGVSHQPQHF.

The CDR3 DNA sequence: TGTGCCAGCAGCCAGCAGGGTGAGGAGACCCAGTACTTC. It yields the protein CASSQQGEETQYF. The chain uses TRBV5-3 and TRBJ2-5, with D perhaps matching TRBD1 (5 bases). TRBV5-3 is labeled an ORF, and its function is uncertain. The V and J ends lost 8 bases and 5 bases respectively, with 16 bases between them. The CDR3 is 13 residues long.

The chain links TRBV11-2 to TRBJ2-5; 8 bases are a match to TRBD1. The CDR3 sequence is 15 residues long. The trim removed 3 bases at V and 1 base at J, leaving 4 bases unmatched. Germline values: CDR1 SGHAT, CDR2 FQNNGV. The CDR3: CASSFGTGPQETQYF. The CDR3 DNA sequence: TGTGCCAGCAGCTTTGGGACAGGCCCCCAAGAGACCCAGTACTTC.

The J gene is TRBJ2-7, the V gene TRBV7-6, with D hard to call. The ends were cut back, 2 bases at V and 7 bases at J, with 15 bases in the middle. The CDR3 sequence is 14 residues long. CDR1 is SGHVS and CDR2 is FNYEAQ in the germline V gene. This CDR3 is CASSLRSTQGEQYF. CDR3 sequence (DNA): TGTGCCAGCAGCTTACGTAGCACACAAGGGGAGCAGTACTTC.

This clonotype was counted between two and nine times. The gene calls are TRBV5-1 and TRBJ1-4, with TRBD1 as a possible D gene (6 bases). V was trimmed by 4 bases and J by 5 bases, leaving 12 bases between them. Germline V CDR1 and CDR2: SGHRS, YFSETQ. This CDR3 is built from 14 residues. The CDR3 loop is CASSPTGLNEKLFF. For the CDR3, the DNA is TGCGCCAGCAGCCCGACAGGACTCAATGAAAAACTGTTTTTT.

Written as DNA, the CDR3 is TGTGCCAGCAGCTTAGATCGGGACAGGGCCCACAATGAGCAGTTCTTC. Translated: CASSLDRDRAHNEQFF. The chain links TRBV11-2 to TRBJ2-1; 9 bases are shared with TRBD1. V shed 0 bases, J shed 5 bases, and the junction held 5 bases outside the gene matches. The CDR3 spans 16 residues. CDR1 SGHAT and CDR2 FQNNGV come from the germline V gene.

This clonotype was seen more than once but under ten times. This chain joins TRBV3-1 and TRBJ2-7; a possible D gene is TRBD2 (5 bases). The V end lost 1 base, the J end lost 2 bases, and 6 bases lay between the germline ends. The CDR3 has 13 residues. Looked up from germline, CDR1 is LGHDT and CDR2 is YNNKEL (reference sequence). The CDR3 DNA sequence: TGTGCCAGCAGCCAAGGCGGGCCCTACGAGCAGTACTTC. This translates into CASSQGGPYEQYF.

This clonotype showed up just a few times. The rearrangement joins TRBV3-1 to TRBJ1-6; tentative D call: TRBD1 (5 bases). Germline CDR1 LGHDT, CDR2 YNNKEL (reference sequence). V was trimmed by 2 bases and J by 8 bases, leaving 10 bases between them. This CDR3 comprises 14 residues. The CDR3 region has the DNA TGTGCCAGCAGCCAAATCCAAGGGGATTCACCCCTCCACTTT. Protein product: CASSQIQGDSPLHF. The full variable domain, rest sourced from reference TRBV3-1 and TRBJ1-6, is DTAVSQTPKYLVTQMGNDKSIKCEQNLGHDTMYWYKQDSKKFLKIMFSYNNKELIINETVPNRFSPKSPDKAHLNLHINSLELGDSAVYFCASSQIQGDSPLHFGNGTRLTVT.

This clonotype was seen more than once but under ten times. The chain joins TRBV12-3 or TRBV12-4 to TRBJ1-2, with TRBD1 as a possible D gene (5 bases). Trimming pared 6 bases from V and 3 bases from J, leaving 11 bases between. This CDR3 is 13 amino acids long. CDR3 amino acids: CASRPGPDYGYTF. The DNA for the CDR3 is TGTGCCAGCAGGCCGGGGCCCGACTATGGCTACACCTTC.

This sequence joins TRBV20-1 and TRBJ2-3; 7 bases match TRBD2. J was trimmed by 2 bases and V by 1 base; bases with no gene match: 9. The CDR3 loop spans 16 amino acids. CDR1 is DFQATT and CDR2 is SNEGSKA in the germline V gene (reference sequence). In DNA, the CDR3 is TGCAGTGCTAGAGCGTTCGGGGGGTGGGCCACAGATACGCAGTATTTT. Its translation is CSARAFGGWATDTQYF.

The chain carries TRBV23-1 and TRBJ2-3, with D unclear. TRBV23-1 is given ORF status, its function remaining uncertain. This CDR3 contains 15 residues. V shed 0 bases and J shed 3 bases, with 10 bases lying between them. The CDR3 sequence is CASSQSSRMTDTQYF. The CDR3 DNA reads TGCGCCAGCAGTCAATCGTCCCGCATGACAGATACGCAGTATTTT.

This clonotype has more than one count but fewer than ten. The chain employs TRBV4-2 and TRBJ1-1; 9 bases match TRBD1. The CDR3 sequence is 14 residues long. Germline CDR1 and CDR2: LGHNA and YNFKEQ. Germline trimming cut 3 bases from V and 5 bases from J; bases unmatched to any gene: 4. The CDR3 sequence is CASSQTGGTTEAFF. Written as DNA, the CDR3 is TGTGCCAGCAGCCAGACAGGGGGGACAACTGAAGCTTTCTTT.

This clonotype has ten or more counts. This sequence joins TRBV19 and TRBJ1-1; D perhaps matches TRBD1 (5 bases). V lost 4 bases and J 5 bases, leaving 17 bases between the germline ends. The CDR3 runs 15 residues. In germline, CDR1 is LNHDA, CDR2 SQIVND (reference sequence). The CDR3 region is CASSKQDRRETEAFF. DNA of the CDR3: TGTGCCAGTAGTAAACAGGATCGGCGGGAGACTGAAGCTTTCTTT. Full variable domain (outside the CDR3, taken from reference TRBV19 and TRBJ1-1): DGGITQSPKYLFRKEGQNVTLSCEQNLNHDAMYWYRQDPGQGLRLIYYSQIVNDFQKGDIAEGYSVSREKKESFPLTVTSAQKNPTAFYLCASSKQDRRETEAFFGQGTRLTVV.

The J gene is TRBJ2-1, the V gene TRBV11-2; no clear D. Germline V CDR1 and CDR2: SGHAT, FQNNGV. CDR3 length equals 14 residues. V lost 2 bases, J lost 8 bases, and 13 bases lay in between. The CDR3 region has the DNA TGTGCCAGCAGCTTATCCATCCCTGGTTATGAGCAGTTCTTC. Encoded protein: CASSLSIPGYEQFF.

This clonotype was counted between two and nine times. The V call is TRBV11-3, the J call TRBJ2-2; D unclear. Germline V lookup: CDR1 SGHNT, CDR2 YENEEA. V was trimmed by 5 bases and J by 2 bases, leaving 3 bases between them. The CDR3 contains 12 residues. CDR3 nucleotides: TGTGCCAGCAGCCCAAACACCGGGGAGCTGTTTTTT. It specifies CASSPNTGELFF.

CDR3 protein: CASSTQETQYF. DNA for the CDR3: TGTGCCAGCAGTACCCAAGAGACCCAGTACTTC. The chain couples TRBV2 to TRBJ2-5; no definite D call. The CDR3 runs 11 residues. Trimming cost V 5 bases and J 1 base, with 2 bases left between them. Germline V gene lookup returns CDR1 SNHLY and CDR2 FYNNEI.

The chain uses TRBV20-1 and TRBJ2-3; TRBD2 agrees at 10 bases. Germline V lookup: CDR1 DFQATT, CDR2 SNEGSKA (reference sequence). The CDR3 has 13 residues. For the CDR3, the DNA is TGCAGCGGCGGACTAGCGGCCACAGATACGCAGTATTTT. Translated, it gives CSGGLAATDTQYF.

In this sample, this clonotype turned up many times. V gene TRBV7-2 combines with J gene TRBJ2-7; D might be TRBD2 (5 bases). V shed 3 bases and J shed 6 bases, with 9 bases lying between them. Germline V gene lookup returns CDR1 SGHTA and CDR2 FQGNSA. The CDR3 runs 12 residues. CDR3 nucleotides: TGTGCCAGCAGCTTTCTAGCAGCCGAGCAGTACTTC. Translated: CASSFLAAEQYF.

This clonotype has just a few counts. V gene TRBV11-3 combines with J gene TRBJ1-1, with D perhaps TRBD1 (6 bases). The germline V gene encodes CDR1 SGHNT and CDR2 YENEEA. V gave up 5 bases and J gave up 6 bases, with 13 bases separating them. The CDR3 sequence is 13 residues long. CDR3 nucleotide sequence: TGTGCCAGCAGCCCGGACAGATTCTCTGAAGCTTTCTTT. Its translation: CASSPDRFSEAFF.

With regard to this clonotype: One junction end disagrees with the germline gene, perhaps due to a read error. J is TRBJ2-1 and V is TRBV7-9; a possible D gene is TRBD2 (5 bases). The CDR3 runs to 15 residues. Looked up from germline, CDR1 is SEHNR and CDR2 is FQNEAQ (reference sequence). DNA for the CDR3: TGTACCAGCAGCTTAGCGTATGACTCCTACAATGAGCAGTTCTTC. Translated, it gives CTSSLAYDSYNEQFF.

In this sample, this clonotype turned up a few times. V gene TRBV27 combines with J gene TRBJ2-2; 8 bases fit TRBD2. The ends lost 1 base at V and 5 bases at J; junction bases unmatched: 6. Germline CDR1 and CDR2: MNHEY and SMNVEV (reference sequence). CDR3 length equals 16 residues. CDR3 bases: TGTGCCAGCAGTTTATTGTTCGGGGGGGCAACCGGGGAGCTGTTTTTT. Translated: CASSLLFGGATGELFF.

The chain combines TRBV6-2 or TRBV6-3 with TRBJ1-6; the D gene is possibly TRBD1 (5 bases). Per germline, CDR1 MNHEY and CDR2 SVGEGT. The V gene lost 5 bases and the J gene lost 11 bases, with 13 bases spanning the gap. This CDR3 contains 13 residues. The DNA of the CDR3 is TGTGCCAGCAGTCTGCAGGGCGGCGCACCCCTCCACTTT. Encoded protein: CASSLQGGAPLHF.